This T cell receptor beta chain was sequenced for a study of graft-versus-host responses after intestinal transplantation. Study-wide context: Grafts that recipients had were multivisceral, liver-intestinal, or isolated intestinal transplants. Anti-thymocyte globulin induction, then tacrolimus and steroids for around 3 years, went to all recipients. Findings of the study overall: Ileal or blood samples showed some GvH clones first, and such clones were also found in recipient marrow. Early after transplant, HvG clones declined as circulating GvH clones peaked.

With respect to this clone: Its target is not known.

The assay was immunoSEQ multiplex PCR, and TCRdb's table has in-frame clones only and misses some. The sample consists of about 27,000 clones, less than 90% of them appearing once. The CDR3 is 17 residues long. Germline V gene data show CDR1 as SGDLS and CDR2 as YYNGEE. Trimming pared 0 bases from V and 2 bases from J, leaving 12 bases between. The TCR originated in a human patient who received an intestinal transplant, so some T cells may come from the graft donor. The specimen was PBMCs, collected about 27 days after intestinal transplant. The chain is built from TRBV9 and TRBJ2-6, with D possibly TRBD1 on 6 matching bases. The CDR3 DNA reads as TGTGCCAGCAGCGTAGCCCTTGACAGGACTGGGGCCAACGTCCTGACTTTC. Translated: CASSVALDRTGANVLTF.